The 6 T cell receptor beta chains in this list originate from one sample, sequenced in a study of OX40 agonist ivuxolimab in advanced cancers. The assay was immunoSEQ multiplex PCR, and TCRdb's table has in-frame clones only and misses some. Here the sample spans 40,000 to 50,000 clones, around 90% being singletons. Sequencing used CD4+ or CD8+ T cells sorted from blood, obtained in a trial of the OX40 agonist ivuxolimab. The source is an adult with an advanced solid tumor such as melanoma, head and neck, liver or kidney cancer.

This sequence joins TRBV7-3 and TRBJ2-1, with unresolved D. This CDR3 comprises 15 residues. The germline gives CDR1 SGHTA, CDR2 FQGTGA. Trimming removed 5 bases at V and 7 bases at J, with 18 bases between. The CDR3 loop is CASSASRAVTNEQFF. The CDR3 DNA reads TGTGCCAGCAGCGCCTCCCGGGCGGTCACGAATGAGCAGTTCTTC.

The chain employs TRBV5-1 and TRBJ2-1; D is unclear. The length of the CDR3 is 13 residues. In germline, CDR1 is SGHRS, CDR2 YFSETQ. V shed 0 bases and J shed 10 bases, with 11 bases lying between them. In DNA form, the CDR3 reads TGCGCCAGCAGCTTGGATGGTAGCCCGGAGCAGTTCTTC. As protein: CASSLDGSPEQFF.

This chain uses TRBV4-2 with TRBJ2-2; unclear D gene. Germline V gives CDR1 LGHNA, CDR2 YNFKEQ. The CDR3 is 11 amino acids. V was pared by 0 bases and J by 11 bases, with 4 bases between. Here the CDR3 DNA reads TGTGCCAGCAGCCAAGACTTCGAGCTGTTTTTT. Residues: CASSQDFELFF.

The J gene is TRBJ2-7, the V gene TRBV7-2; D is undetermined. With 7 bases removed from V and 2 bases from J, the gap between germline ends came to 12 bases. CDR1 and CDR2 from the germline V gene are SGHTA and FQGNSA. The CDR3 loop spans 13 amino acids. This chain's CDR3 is CASTPFGAYEQYF. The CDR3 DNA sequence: TGTGCCAGCACCCCATTCGGCGCCTACGAGCAGTACTTC.

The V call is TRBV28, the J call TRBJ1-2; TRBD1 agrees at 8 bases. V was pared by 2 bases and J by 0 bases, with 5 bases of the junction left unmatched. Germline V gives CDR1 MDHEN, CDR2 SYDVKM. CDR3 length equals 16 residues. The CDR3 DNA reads TGTGCCAGCAGTTTACTTGGGACAGGCCCTAACTATGGCTACACCTTC. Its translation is CASSLLGTGPNYGYTF.

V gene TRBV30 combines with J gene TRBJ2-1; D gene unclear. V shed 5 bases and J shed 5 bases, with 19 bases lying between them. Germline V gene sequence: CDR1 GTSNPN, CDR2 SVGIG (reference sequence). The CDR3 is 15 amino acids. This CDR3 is CAWQLFGRYDNEQFF. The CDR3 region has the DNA TGTGCCTGGCAGCTATTTGGACGCTACGACAATGAGCAGTTCTTC.